This T cell receptor beta chain was found in a study of blood T cell repertoires in COVID-19. As for the study in general: Samples representing acute and convalescent COVID-19 were sourced from the United States, Italy and Spain.

Data came from immunoSEQ multiplex PCR; TCRdb stores just in-frame clones and leaves some out. The data contain over 70,000 clones, around 87% of them singletons. The TCR was taken from a human donor in a cohort sampled during active COVID-19. Input material: peripheral blood.

The CDR3 protein is CASSITPRTPRETQYF. CDR3 DNA sequence: TGTGCCAGTAGTATTACTCCCCGGACACCTCGGGAGACCCAGTACTTC. The V call is TRBV19, the J call TRBJ2-5, with D possibly being TRBD1 (5 bases). V lost 3 bases and J 5 bases, leaving 19 bases between the germline ends. This CDR3 has 16 residues. The germline V gene encodes CDR1 LNHDA and CDR2 SQIVND (reference sequence).